This T cell receptor (beta chain) was profiled in a study of blood T cells in healthy people across ages. A second about 7 to 11 cycle PCR used barcoded and J-beta primers. TCRdb reanalysed the 5' RACE reads using MiXCR and keeps one entry per CDR3 protein. The table shows approximately 760,000 distinct CDR3 sequences, with around 25% occurring only once. The CDR3 loop spans 14 amino acids. V lost 2 bases and J 0 bases, leaving 4 bases between the germline ends. Germline-derived CDR1 and CDR2 are MNHEY and SVGEGT. The data were also submitted as part of a second study, on T cells of mothers and their children. As that study records: Each child gave approximately 2.8 million TCR beta CDR3 reads (each mother, over 9.5 million).

Sequences were obtained from blood. The origin of this receptor is a boy aged 5-17 years in good health. The V and J genes are TRBV6-2 or TRBV6-3 and TRBJ1-4, with D uncertain. DNA for the CDR3: TGTGCCAGCAGTTACGTCACAACTAATGAAAAACTGTTTTTT. This gives the protein CASSYVTTNEKLFF.